This entry describes one T cell receptor beta chain. In the original analysis: Reference gene primer amplification yielded estimated nucleated cell counts. The repertoire was sequenced with immunoSEQ multiplex PCR; TCRdb's copy has only in-frame clones and lacks some. V and J calls and clone size are given by that table; D and trimming were obtained from the DNA. The sample holds 61,000 or so clones; approximately 82% are singletons and the top ten take approximately 3.5%. This sample stems from a study of blood T cell repertoires in COVID-19. This receptor was taken from a woman of 80 years or more with acute or convalescent COVID-19. The material sequenced was peripheral blood.

The CDR3 nucleotides are TGTGCCAGCAGTTACTCCGACAGGGTACAAGGCTATGGCTACACCTTC. Translated: CASSYSDRVQGYGYTF. This chain links TRBV6-5 with TRBJ1-2; the match to TRBD1 covers 7 bases. Germline V lookup: CDR1 MNHEY, CDR2 SVGAGI. The CDR3 consists of 16 residues. The V gene end was trimmed by 0 bases and the J gene end by 4 bases; junction bases not matched to a gene: 8.